This T cell receptor (beta chain) was recorded in a study of early T cells in non-severe SARS-CoV-2 infection. Study information: Alpha and beta chains were unpaired, from unsorted whole-blood bulk RNA.

Individual cDNA molecules carried attached unique molecular identifiers. TCRdb processed the 5' RACE reads anew with MiXCR; each CDR3 protein has one entry. Among 45,000 to 60,000 distinct CDR3 sequences listed, around 9.3% were seen once. Germline CDR1 reads DFQATT; CDR2 reads SNEGSKA (reference sequence). CDR3 length: 9 residues. This rearrangement joins TRBV20-1 to TRBJ1-2; D is uncertain. This TCR was sampled from an adult who was a healthcare worker with PCR-confirmed SARS-CoV-2 infection or an uninfected control (not recorded which). Sequencing was performed on whole blood, taken at baseline. The CDR3 sequence: CTPDYGYTF. The CDR3 region has the DNA TGCACTCCGGACTATGGCTACACCTTC.